A selection of T cell receptor beta chains follows, all from one sample in a study of T cell changes during pregnancy in multiple sclerosis. The repertoire was sequenced with immunoSEQ multiplex PCR; TCRdb's copy has only in-frame clones and lacks some. The sample carries about 45,000 clones, approximately 90% recorded once. Sequenced material: CD4+ T cells from peripheral blood mononuclear cells, taken in the third trimester of pregnancy. All receptors derive from a female donor with multiple sclerosis, enrolled in a pregnancy study. Each CDR3 is given with its conserved first and last residue. A D gene is named only where the DNA matches it firmly. Size is stated for part of the rows, as once, few or many counts, or as a class when the clone is expanded.

v_call	clone_size	j_call	d_call	cdr3_nt	cdr3_aa
TRBV18	.	TRBJ1-1	.	TGTGCCAGCTCATTGGCCACAGGGAACACTGAGGCTTTCTTT	CASSLATGNTEAFF
TRBV7-2	.	TRBJ2-5	TRBD2	TGTGCCAGCAGCTTAAGACTAGCGGGAGAGACCCAGTACTTC	CASSLRLAGETQYF
TRBV6-4	.	TRBJ1-2	TRBD1	TGTGCCAGCAGTCCGGGACAGGGTTCCCCTAACTATGGCTACACCTTC	CASSPGQGSPNYGYTF
TRBV9	.	TRBJ2-1	.	TGTGCCAGCAGCGTAGAGACGGGAGTACGGAACAATGAGCAGTTCTTC	CASSVETGVRNNEQFF
TRBV5-1	.	TRBJ2-2	TRBD2	TGCGCCAGCAGCGTTAGCGGGAAAAGTGCAGGGGAGCTGTTTTTT	CASSVSGKSAGELFF
TRBV7-2	.	TRBJ2-1	.	TGTGCCAGCAGCCAGGGGACCCTAGTTGGGGTGAATGAGCAGTTCTTC	CASSQGTLVGVNEQFF
TRBV7-9	.	TRBJ2-1	TRBD2	TGTGCCAGCAGCTTAGGCCCGGCGGGACTAGCGGCCTACAATGAGCAGTTCTTC	CASSLGPAGLAAYNEQFF
TRBV28	.	TRBJ2-7	TRBD2	TGTGCCACAGGACTAGCCTTGGGGGAGCAGTACTTC	CATGLALGEQYF
TRBV7-6	.	TRBJ2-1	.	TGTGCCAGCACCCAAATGCCGGGCGCACAGGACAAGCAGTTCTTC	CASTQMPGAQDKQFF
TRBV7-3	.	TRBJ2-3	TRBD1	TGTGCCAGCAAAATCAGGGGGCACCCCACAGATACGCAGTATTTT	CASKIRGHPTDTQYF
TRBV6-6	.	TRBJ1-2	TRBD1	TGTGCCAGCAGCCAGGGACAGATCTATGGCTACACCTTC	CASSQGQIYGYTF
TRBV27	.	TRBJ1-2	TRBD1	TGTGCCAGCAGACCGACAGGGCTAAAAACTAACTATGGCTACACCTTC	CASRPTGLKTNYGYTF
TRBV14	.	TRBJ2-3	TRBD1	TGTGCCAGCAGCCAGTCGACAGGGCAATACGATACGCAGTATTTT	CASSQSTGQYDTQYF
TRBV6-5	few	TRBJ1-1	.	TGTGCCAGCAGCCCGGACATATGGAACACTGAAGCTTTCTTT	CASSPDIWNTEAFF
TRBV6-1	few	TRBJ2-1	TRBD2	TGTGCCAGCAGTAGCGGACTAGCGAACAATGAGCAGTTCTTC	CASSSGLANNEQFF
TRBV28	.	TRBJ2-7	TRBD2	TGTGCCAGCAGTTTAGGCCTAGCGGGTGGCTACGAGCAGTACTTC	CASSLGLAGGYEQYF